These T cell receptor beta chains were read from a single sample in a study of human T cells and chemical hapten exposure. MiXCR was run by TCRdb on the RACE reads, yielding one entry per CDR3 protein. This table has about 130,000 distinct CDR3 sequences, around 8.2% appearing once. Sequencing was performed on whole blood. The receptors stem from a male donor in good health. Some clones in this sample may be carry-over from other donors' samples. The CDR3 runs from the conserved cysteine through the conserved F or W. A D gene is named only where the DNA matches it firmly. For some rows the clone size is stated as once, few or many, or as a class when expanded; others skip it.

TRBD1	TRBV12-3/TRBV12-4	NA	TRBJ2-1	TGTGCCAGCAGTTTACCGACAGGGAATGAGCAGTTCTTC	CASSLPTGNEQFF
TRBD2	TRBV5-1	NA	TRBJ2-2	TGCGCCAGCGGCGGGGGACTCGCGGGCACCGGGGAGCTGTTTTTT	CASGGGLAGTGELFF
NA	TRBV29-1	NA	TRBJ2-1	TGCAGCGTTGAGTTGGGGTCAGAACATAATGAGCAGTTCTTC	CSVELGSEHNEQFF
NA	TRBV12-5	NA	TRBJ1-1	TGTGCTAGTGGTTTGTCCACTGAAGCTTTCTTT	CASGLSTEAFF
NA	TRBV12-3/TRBV12-4	many	TRBJ1-1	TGTGCCAGCAGTTTCAAGGGGGTCACTGAAGCTTTCTTT	CASSFKGVTEAFF
NA	TRBV24-1	NA	TRBJ1-1	TGTGCCCCTCTGGGACGGAAGAACACTGAAGCTTTCTTT	CAPLGRKNTEAFF
TRBD2	TRBV10-3	NA	TRBJ2-1	TGTGCCATCAGACCGGGACTAGCGGGAGACGGTGAGCAGTTCTTC	CAIRPGLAGDGEQFF
NA	TRBV12-3/TRBV12-4	few	TRBJ1-5	TGTGCCAGCAGTTTATCGGATCGTAGCAATCAGCCCCAGCATTTT	CASSLSDRSNQPQHF
TRBD1	TRBV12-5	many	TRBJ2-3	TGTGCTAGTGGTTTGAAATCAGGGGGCGCAACAGATACGCAGTATTTT	CASGLKSGGATDTQYF
TRBD2	TRBV5-1	many	TRBJ2-5	TGCGCCAGCAGCTTGTTAGCGGGAACCCAAGAGACCCAGTACTTC	CASSLLAGTQETQYF
TRBD1	TRBV7-2	many	TRBJ2-5	TGTGCCAGCACCACTTGGACAGGGGGCGGAGAGACCCAGTACTTC	CASTTWTGGGETQYF
NA	TRBV19	many	TRBJ1-5	TGTGCCAGCAGTTTTAGCAATCAGCCCCAGCATTTT	CASSFSNQPQHF
NA	TRBV11-2	few	TRBJ2-3	TGTGCCAGCAGCAATACGGGGCATACGGATACGCAGTATTTT	CASSNTGHTDTQYF
NA	TRBV5-1	many	TRBJ2-1	TGCGCCAGCAGCTTGGGGGGCGATGAGCAGTTCTTC	CASSLGGDEQFF
TRBD1	TRBV28	NA	TRBJ2-7	TGTGCCAGCAGTTTCACGACAGGGCAGGTGCGTCACGAGCAGTACTTC	CASSFTTGQVRHEQYF
NA	TRBV7-8	NA	TRBJ1-1	TGTGCCAGCAGCCACCGCGGGATGGACACTGAAGCTTTCTTT	CASSHRGMDTEAFF
NA	TRBV25-1	NA	TRBJ2-7	TGTGCCAGCAGTGAAGCCCACCGGGGAAACTACGAGCAGTACTTC	CASSEAHRGNYEQYF
TRBD1	TRBV27	NA	TRBJ1-5	TGTGCCAGCAGTAAGGGGGCGAGGAATCAGCCCCAGCATTTT	CASSKGARNQPQHF
TRBD1	TRBV11-2	many	TRBJ2-7	TGTGCCAGCAGCTCCTTGAGTAGGGGGCTGGCTACGAGGTACGAGCAGTACTTC	CASSSLSRGLATRYEQYF
NA	TRBV7-9	many	TRBJ1-4	TGTGCCAGCAGCTTAGTATCAGGGGCCGAAAAACTGTTTTTT	CASSLVSGAEKLFF
NA	TRBV6-6	NA	TRBJ2-7	TGTGCCAGCAGTTACAAGGGACCCTACGAGCAGTACTTC	CASSYKGPYEQYF
NA	TRBV12-3/TRBV12-4	many	TRBJ1-5	TGTGCCAGCAGTTTCGTTCCCAATCAGCCCCAGCATTTT	CASSFVPNQPQHF
NA	TRBV29-1	NA	TRBJ2-4	TGCAGCGGCTACCACAGGCTCAAAAACATTCAGTACTTC	CSGYHRLKNIQYF
NA	TRBV3-1	NA	TRBJ1-1	TGTGCCAGCAGCCTCCGGACCCTGGGATCCACTGAAGCTTTCTTT	CASSLRTLGSTEAFF
NA	TRBV6-1	few	TRBJ1-5	TGTGCCAGCAGTGAGCATACGGGGCGAAGGAGCAATCAGCCCCAGCATTTT	CASSEHTGRRSNQPQHF
NA	TRBV19	NA	TRBJ2-1	TGTGCCAGTAGTATGGAGTTTGGGCCGTACAATGAGCAGTTCTTC	CASSMEFGPYNEQFF
NA	TRBV2	few	TRBJ1-2	TGTGCCAGCAGAGAAACAGGGAGCGACTATGGCTACACCTTC	CASRETGSDYGYTF
TRBD1	TRBV20-1	NA	TRBJ2-7	TGCAGTGCTACCCGGGACAGGGCCTCCTACGAGCAGTACTTC	CSATRDRASYEQYF
NA	TRBV11-2	many	TRBJ1-1	TGTGCCAGCAGCTTAAGAGAAACCCGGGCACCTGGCGACACTGAAGCTTTCTTT	CASSLRETRAPGDTEAFF
NA	TRBV6-6	many	TRBJ1-1	TGTGCCAGCACCCGCCAAGGGGCGCGAGGCGAAGCTTTCTTT	CASTRQGARGEAFF
NA	TRBV3-1	few	TRBJ2-7	TGTGCCAGCAGCCAAGATTTATCAGGCGGGCAGTACTTC	CASSQDLSGGQYF
NA	TRBV10-3	NA	TRBJ2-2	TGTGCCATATCGGTAGCCGGGGAGCTGTTTTTT	CAISVAGELFF
TRBD1	TRBV19	NA	TRBJ2-5	TGTGCCAGTAGGATAGGGGGCGGAGAGACCCAGTACTTC	CASRIGGGETQYF
TRBD2	TRBV5-1	many	TRBJ2-2	TGCGCCAGCAGCTTGGGACTAGCGGGACCTAGGAGAAACACCGGGGAGCTGTTTTTT	CASSLGLAGPRRNTGELFF
NA	TRBV12-3/TRBV12-4	NA	TRBJ1-2	TGTGCCAGCAGTAGACAGAACTATGGCTACACCTTC	CASSRQNYGYTF
NA	TRBV7-2	few	TRBJ2-5	TGTGCCAGCAGCTCCCAGGCCGGGGCGGAGACCCAGTACTTC	CASSSQAGAETQYF
NA	TRBV14	many	TRBJ2-7	TGTGCCAGCAGCCAAGATGGAGGGCTTTGGGAGCAGTACTTC	CASSQDGGLWEQYF
TRBD1	TRBV7-8	NA	TRBJ2-7	TGTGCCAGCAGCAAAGGGACAGGGAGGGCCGAGCAGTACTTC	CASSKGTGRAEQYF
NA	TRBV5-4	few	TRBJ2-7	TGTGCCAGCAGTGCAGAGCCTGGCTACGAGCAGTACTTC	CASSAEPGYEQYF
NA	TRBV7-2	NA	TRBJ2-7	TGTGCCAGCAGCTTAGGGATTGAGTTCGAGCAGTACTTC	CASSLGIEFEQYF
TRBD1	TRBV15	few	TRBJ2-1	TGTGCCACCGAGGGACAGGGGGCGCGGTATGAGCAGTTCTTC	CATEGQGARYEQFF
NA	TRBV29-1	few	TRBJ2-3	TGCAGCGTGCCGGGGACACTGCTCACAGATACGCAGTATTTT	CSVPGTLLTDTQYF
NA	TRBV5-1	few	TRBJ2-7	TGCGCCAGCGGAAGAGGTGGCAAAACCGGGACTGAATCCTACGAGCAGTACTTC	CASGRGGKTGTESYEQYF